These T cell receptor beta chains were read from a single sample in a study of T-cell reconstitution after alpha-beta-depleted transplantation in children. TCRdb reanalysed the PCR reads using MiXCR and keeps one entry per CDR3 protein. This table holds roughly 90,000 distinct CDR3 sequences, 12% found once. The specimen was PBMCs from the stem cell graft donor, collected from the stem cell graft. These receptors were taken from a human donor who donated a stem cell graft to a child with inherited bone marrow failure. Each CDR3 is given with its conserved first and last residue. The D gene is left open where the match is weak. Clone size is shown for a subset of rows, as once, few, many or a class of expanded clone.

TRBV18	TRBD1	many	TRBJ2-1	CASSLDRGYNEQFF	TGTGCCAGCTCACTGGACAGGGGGTACAATGAGCAGTTCTTC
TRBV5-6	.	.	TRBJ2-1	CASSSLRTLLRNPFF	TGTGCCAGCAGCAGCTTGAGGACGTTATTGCGTAATCCGTTCTTC
TRBV7-2	TRBD2	.	TRBJ2-3	CASSWGRAGAADTQYF	TGTGCCAGCAGCTGGGGCCGTGCGGGAGCCGCAGATACGCAGTATTTT
TRBV4-3	.	many	TRBJ2-2	CASSPYARGENTGELFF	TGCGCCAGCAGCCCGTACGCCAGGGGAGAGAACACCGGGGAGCTGTTTTTT
TRBV11-1	.	.	TRBJ2-6	CASSLAPAWSSGANVLTF	TGTGCCAGCAGCTTAGCTCCGGCCTGGTCCTCTGGGGCCAACGTCCTGACTTTC
TRBV25-1	.	few	TRBJ1-5	CASSLGGGQPQHF	TGTGCCAGCAGTCTCGGGGGCGGGCAGCCCCAGCATTTT
TRBV6-5	TRBD1	many	TRBJ1-4	CASSYETGDGKLFF	TGTGCCAGCAGTTACGAGACAGGGGACGGAAAACTGTTTTTT
TRBV5-1	TRBD1	many	TRBJ2-7	CASSSDRDYEQYF	TGCGCCAGCAGCTCGGACAGGGACTACGAGCAGTACTTC
TRBV6-2/TRBV6-3	.	many	TRBJ2-3	CASTPTGDTQYF	TGTGCCAGCACCCCCACGGGGGATACGCAGTATTTT
TRBV2	TRBD2	many	TRBJ2-3	CASRPKLAGVDTQYF	TGTGCCAGCAGGCCTAAACTAGCGGGAGTAGATACGCAGTATTTT
TRBV6-2/TRBV6-3	.	few	TRBJ2-7	CASSRIEGKVPYEQYF	TGTGCCAGCAGTCGCATCGAGGGGAAGGTTCCCTACGAGCAGTACTTC
TRBV19	.	few	TRBJ2-1	CASSIGYRPYNEQFF	TGTGCCAGTAGTATAGGGTACAGGCCCTACAATGAGCAGTTCTTC
TRBV5-5	TRBD1	.	TRBJ1-1	CASSPQGAWTEAFF	TGTGCCAGCAGCCCGCAGGGGGCTTGGACTGAAGCTTTCTTT
TRBV11-2	TRBD1	many	TRBJ1-4	CASSTRTGVEKLFF	TGTGCCAGCAGCACCCGGACAGGGGTTGAAAAACTGTTTTTT
TRBV10-3	.	many	TRBJ2-6	CAISGDSGANVLTF	TGTGCCATCAGTGGGGATTCTGGGGCCAACGTCCTGACTTTC
TRBV10-3	TRBD2	.	TRBJ2-2	CAISGAGDTGELFF	TGTGCCATCAGTGGAGCGGGAGACACCGGGGAGCTGTTTTTT
TRBV5-1	TRBD2	many	TRBJ2-1	CASSLALLGSSLAGGSYNEQFF	TGCGCCAGCAGCTTGGCTTTGTTGGGCAGTTCCTTAGCGGGAGGTTCCTACAATGAGCAGTTCTTC
TRBV11-2	.	many	TRBJ2-3	CASSSEQVEGTDTQYF	TGTGCCAGCAGCTCCGAACAGGTGGAGGGCACAGATACGCAGTATTTT
TRBV10-3	.	few	TRBJ1-1	CAIRDDRLLTEAFF	TGTGCCATCAGGGACGACAGGCTCCTCACTGAAGCTTTCTTT
TRBV5-5	.	medium-sized	TRBJ1-6	CASTLRGVRDRPYNSPLHF	TGTGCCAGCACGCTCCGGGGGGTCCGAGATAGGCCCTATAATTCACCCCTCCACTTT
TRBV29-1	.	few	TRBJ2-1	CSVGTLLSTSQFF	TGCAGCGTCGGGACTTTACTCTCGACCTCCCAGTTCTTC
TRBV7-8	TRBD1	many	TRBJ2-7	CASSWGTGIRNEQYF	TGTGCCAGCAGCTGGGGGACAGGGATCCGGAACGAGCAGTACTTC